The 22 T cell receptor beta chains listed next were all sequenced from one sample in a study of OX40 agonist ivuxolimab in advanced cancers. Repertoires were generated with immunoSEQ multiplex PCR, while TCRdb's copy carries only in-frame clones and drops some. Found here are roughly 50,000 clones, over 70% of them singletons; the top ten hold 9.5% to 15%. The sample in question was CD4+ or CD8+ T cells sorted from blood, obtained in a trial of the OX40 agonist ivuxolimab. Every receptor here comes from an adult with an advanced solid tumor such as melanoma, head and neck, liver or kidney cancer.

CDR3 in DNA: TGTGCCAGCAGTTACGCCCGTCCGGCTGATACGCAGTATTTT. It codes for CASSYARPADTQYF. This rearrangement joins TRBV6-6 to TRBJ2-3; no definite D call. Per the germline V gene, CDR1 is MNHNY and CDR2 is SVGAGI (reference sequence). With 2 bases removed from V and 6 bases from J, the gap between germline ends came to 12 bases. This CDR3 region has 14 residues.

The chain couples TRBV4-1 to TRBJ2-1; D is possibly TRBD2 (6 bases). V dropped 1 base and J dropped 10 bases, with 8 bases sitting between them. CDR3 length: 12 residues. Germline assignment: CDR1 MGHRA and CDR2 YSYEKL. The CDR3 DNA follows: TGCGCCAGCAGCCAAGTAGCGGAAGAGCAGTTCTTC. Protein product: CASSQVAEEQFF.

V and J are TRBV5-4 and TRBJ2-7, with TRBD2 identical over 8 bases. J gave up 5 bases and V 0 bases, and 4 bases lay outside the gene matches. Germline V gives CDR1 SGHNT, CDR2 YYREEE (reference sequence). The CDR3 is 14 residues long. As DNA, the CDR3 is TGTGCCAGCAGCTTGGGCCGGGAGGGCCACGAGCAGTACTTC. Translated: CASSLGREGHEQYF.

The V call is TRBV5-5, the J call TRBJ1-5, with unresolved D. Germline V gene lookup returns CDR1 SGHKS and CDR2 YYEKEE (reference sequence). With 0 bases removed from V and 3 bases from J, the gap between germline ends came to 4 bases. This CDR3 is built from 13 residues. The CDR3 loop reads CASSLDSNQPQHF. The CDR3 coding sequence is TGTGCCAGCAGCTTGGACTCCAATCAGCCCCAGCATTTT.

The rearrangement uses TRBV7-2 and TRBJ1-5, with D possibly TRBD1 on 6 matching bases. The CDR3 is 14 residues long. V was cut by 6 bases and J by 5 bases, with 14 bases left in between. Per the germline V gene, CDR1 is SGHTA and CDR2 is FQGNSA. The CDR3 nucleotides read TGTGCCAGCAGTCAACAGGGTTTGGATCAGCCCCAGCATTTT. It is translated as CASSQQGLDQPQHF.

The chain carries TRBV2 and TRBJ2-1; 8 bases agree with TRBD2. The germline CDR1 and CDR2 sequences are SNHLY and FYNNEI. With V trimmed by 5 bases and J by 7 bases, 13 bases remained unmatched. The CDR3 runs 16 residues. CDR3 nucleotides: TGTGCCAGCAGTCGCGGCGGGGGGCCTAGAATTAATGAGCAGTTCTTC. As protein: CASSRGGGPRINEQFF.

J is TRBJ1-3 and V is TRBV4-1, with D possibly being TRBD1 (5 bases). Germline V gene sequence: CDR1 MGHRA, CDR2 YSYEKL. This CDR3 comprises 16 residues. The germline V and J ends were trimmed by 0 bases and 0 bases, with 9 bases remaining between them. CDR3 bases: TGCGCCAGCAGCCAAGATGGGGGATTCTCTGGAAACACCATATATTTT. Its protein product is CASSQDGGFSGNTIYF.

This rearrangement joins TRBV5-1 to TRBJ2-3; D is possibly TRBD1 (6 bases). Per the germline V gene, CDR1 is SGHRS and CDR2 is YFSETQ. V was cut by 7 bases and J by 3 bases, with 15 bases left in between. This CDR3 is built from 14 residues. CDR3 sequence: CASGLQGTTDTQYF. DNA of the CDR3: TGCGCCAGCGGATTACAGGGTACGACAGATACGCAGTATTTT. Variable domain in full (rest from reference TRBV5-1 and TRBJ2-3): KAGVTQTPRYLIKTRGQQVTLSCSPISGHRSVSWYQQTPGQGLQFLFEYFSETQRNKGNFPGRFSGRQFSNSRSEMNVSTLELGDSALYLCASGLQGTTDTQYFGPGTRLTVL.

The gene calls are TRBV28 and TRBJ1-3; D remains unclear. Trimming took off 6 bases at V and 0 bases at J, with 6 bases between the two ends. The CDR3 length is 13 residues. The germline V gene encodes CDR1 MDHEN and CDR2 SYDVKM. CDR3 residues: CASSGNSGNTIYF. As DNA, the CDR3 is TGTGCCAGCAGCGGAAACTCTGGAAACACCATATATTTT.

V is TRBV4-3 and J is TRBJ2-2, with 15 bases matching TRBD2. From germline, CDR1 is LGHNA and CDR2 YSLEER. Germline trimming cut 5 bases from V and 2 bases from J; bases unmatched to any gene: 6. This CDR3 region has 18 residues. The CDR3 nucleotides are TGCGCCAGCAGCGGAAGGACTAGCGGGAGGGCCAACACCGGGGAGCTGTTTTTT. Protein sequence: CASSGRTSGRANTGELFF.

The genes are TRBV19 and TRBJ1-1; tentative D call: TRBD1 (5 bases). V shed 6 bases and J shed 0 bases, with 5 bases lying between them. Per the germline V gene, CDR1 is LNHDA and CDR2 is SQIVND (reference sequence). CDR3 length equals 12 residues. The CDR3 protein is CASRGLNTEAFF. CDR3 nucleotide sequence: TGTGCCAGTAGGGGACTGAACACTGAAGCTTTCTTT.

This chain links TRBV5-4 with TRBJ1-2; D uncertain. Trimming took off 5 bases at V and 6 bases at J, with 11 bases between the two ends. This CDR3 has 12 amino acids. Germline CDR1 reads SGHNT; CDR2 reads YYREEE (reference sequence). The CDR3 region is CASSLTDDGYTF. In DNA, the CDR3 is TGTGCCAGCAGTTTGACGGATGATGGCTACACCTTC.

This chain joins TRBV5-6 and TRBJ2-5; 10 bases line up with TRBD2. J was trimmed by 4 bases and V by 0 bases; bases with no gene match: 6. The V gene's germline CDR1 is SGHDT and CDR2 YYEEEE. The CDR3 covers 16 residues. The CDR3 loop reads CASSLVGLAVSETQYF. CDR3 DNA: TGTGCCAGCAGCTTGGTAGGACTAGCGGTTTCAGAGACCCAGTACTTC.

The chain is built from TRBV7-9 and TRBJ2-1; 9 bases map to TRBD2. Per germline, CDR1 SEHNR and CDR2 FQNEAQ (reference sequence). V lost 2 bases to trimming and J lost 1 base; unmatched junction nucleotides: 6. The CDR3 extends over 17 amino acids. CDR3 nucleotide sequence: TGTGCCAGCAGCTTAAGAGCGGGGGGTATTTCCTACAATGAGCAGTTCTTC. It translates to CASSLRAGGISYNEQFF.

The J gene is TRBJ1-2, the V gene TRBV7-2, with a tentative D call TRBD1 (6 bases). The CDR3 totals 13 residues. The V gene's germline CDR1 is SGHTA and CDR2 FQGNSA. V lost 4 bases, J lost 7 bases, and 13 bases lay in between. CDR3 in DNA: TGTGCCAGCAGCTCGGACAGATCGCCTGGCTACACCTTC. As protein: CASSSDRSPGYTF.

The CDR3 is CSVGTGAKAGELFF. DNA for the CDR3: TGCAGCGTGGGGACAGGGGCGAAGGCCGGGGAGCTGTTTTTT. The V call is TRBV29-1, the J call TRBJ2-2; 10 nucleotides line up with TRBD1. CDR3 length: 14 amino acids. Trimming took 6 bases from V and 6 from J; bases not matched to a gene: 7. CDR1 is SQVTM, CDR2 ANQGSEA, per germline.

This clone was seen a handful of times. V gene TRBV30 combines with J gene TRBJ1-4, with D maybe TRBD1 (6 bases). The CDR3 spans 13 residues. Trimming cost V 5 bases and J 4 bases, with 11 bases left between them. In germline, CDR1 is GTSNPN, CDR2 SVGIG (reference sequence). In DNA, the CDR3 is TGTGCCTGGGCCGACAGGAATAATGAAAAACTGTTTTTT. It yields the protein CAWADRNNEKLFF.

This clone was detected only once. The genes are TRBV7-2 and TRBJ2-5, with a tentative D call TRBD2 (6 bases). V lost 5 bases, J lost 5 bases, and 18 bases lay in between. The CDR3 totals 15 residues. In germline, CDR1 is SGHTA, CDR2 FQGNSA. Here the CDR3 reads CASSLPGVGWETQYF. The DNA of the CDR3 is TGTGCCAGCAGCCTCCCGGGAGTAGGGTGGGAGACCCAGTACTTC.

This chain links TRBV5-1 with TRBJ2-5, with D perhaps matching TRBD1 (6 bases). The V gene lost 1 base and the J gene lost 1 base, with 8 bases spanning the gap. Germline CDR1 reads SGHRS; CDR2 reads YFSETQ. The CDR3 sequence is 14 residues long. The CDR3 DNA follows: TGCGCCAGCAGCTTGCAGGGGTTCCAAGAGACCCAGTACTTC. Residues: CASSLQGFQETQYF.

This clone was observed a handful of times. The J gene is TRBJ1-5, the V gene TRBV18, with unresolved D. The ends were cut back, 2 bases at V and 3 bases at J, with 5 bases in the middle. Germline CDR1 is KGHSH and CDR2 is LQKENI. The CDR3 runs to 13 residues. The chain's CDR3 is CASSPGFNQPQHF. The CDR3 bases are TGTGCCAGCTCACCAGGGTTCAATCAGCCCCAGCATTTT.

The chain employs TRBV5-1 and TRBJ1-1; the D gene is possibly TRBD1 (5 bases). V lost 4 bases to trimming and J lost 2 bases, with 12 bases between them. The CDR3 consists of 14 residues. The germline gives CDR1 SGHRS, CDR2 YFSETQ. The CDR3 DNA is TGCGCCAGCAGCGCGACCGGGGGAAACACTGAAGCTTTCTTT. Encoded protein: CASSATGGNTEAFF.

J is TRBJ2-3 and V is TRBV5-1, with 8 bases identical to TRBD2. The germline V gene has CDR1 SGHRS and CDR2 YFSETQ. This CDR3 is 15 amino acids long. J lost 3 bases, V lost 0 bases, and 3 bases had no gene match. The DNA for the CDR3 is TGCGCCAGCAGCTTGGGGACTAGCTTAACAGATACGCAGTATTTT. This translates into CASSLGTSLTDTQYF.